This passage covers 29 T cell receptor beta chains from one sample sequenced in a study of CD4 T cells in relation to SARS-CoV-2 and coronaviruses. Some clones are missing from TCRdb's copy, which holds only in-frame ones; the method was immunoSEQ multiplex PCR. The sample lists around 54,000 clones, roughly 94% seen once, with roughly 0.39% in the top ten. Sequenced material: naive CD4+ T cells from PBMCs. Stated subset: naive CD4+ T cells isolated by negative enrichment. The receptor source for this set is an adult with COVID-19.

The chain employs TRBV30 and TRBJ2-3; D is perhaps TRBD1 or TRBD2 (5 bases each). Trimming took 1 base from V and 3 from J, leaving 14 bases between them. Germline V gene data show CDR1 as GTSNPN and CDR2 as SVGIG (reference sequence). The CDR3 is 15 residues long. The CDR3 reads CAWSGGSGLTDTQYF. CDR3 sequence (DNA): TGTGCCTGGAGTGGGGGGTCGGGTTTGACAGATACGCAGTATTTT.

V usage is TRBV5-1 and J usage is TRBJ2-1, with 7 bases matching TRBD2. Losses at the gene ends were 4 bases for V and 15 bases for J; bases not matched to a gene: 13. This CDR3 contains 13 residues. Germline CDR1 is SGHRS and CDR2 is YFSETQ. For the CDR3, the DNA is TGCGCCAGCAGCGAAGCGGGGAGGGAGAGCGGGTTCTTC. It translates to CASSEAGRESGFF.

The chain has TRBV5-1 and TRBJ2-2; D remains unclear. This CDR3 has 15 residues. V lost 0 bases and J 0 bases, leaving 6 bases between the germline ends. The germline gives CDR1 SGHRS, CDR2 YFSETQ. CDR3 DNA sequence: TGCGCCAGCAGCTTGGTGGTAGCGAACACCGGGGAGCTGTTTTTT. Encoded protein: CASSLVVANTGELFF.

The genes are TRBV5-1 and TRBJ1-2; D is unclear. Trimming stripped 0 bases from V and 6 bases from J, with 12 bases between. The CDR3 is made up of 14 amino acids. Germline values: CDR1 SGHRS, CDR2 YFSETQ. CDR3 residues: CASSLVEGRDGYTF. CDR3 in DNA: TGCGCCAGCAGCTTGGTGGAAGGCCGTGATGGCTACACCTTC.

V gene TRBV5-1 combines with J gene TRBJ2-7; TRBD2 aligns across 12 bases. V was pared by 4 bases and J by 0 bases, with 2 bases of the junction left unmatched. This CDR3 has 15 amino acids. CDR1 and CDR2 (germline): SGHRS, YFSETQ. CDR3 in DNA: TGCGCCAGCAGCAAGACTAGCGGGAGCTCCTACGAGCAGTACTTC. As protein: CASSKTSGSSYEQYF.

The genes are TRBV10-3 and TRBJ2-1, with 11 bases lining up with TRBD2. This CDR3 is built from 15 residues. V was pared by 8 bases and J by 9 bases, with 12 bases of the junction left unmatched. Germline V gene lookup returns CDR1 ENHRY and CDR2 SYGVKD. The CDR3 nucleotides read TGTGCCATCGGGGCTGGTAGCGGGAGGGCCGGTGAGCAGTTCTTC. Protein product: CAIGAGSGRAGEQFF.

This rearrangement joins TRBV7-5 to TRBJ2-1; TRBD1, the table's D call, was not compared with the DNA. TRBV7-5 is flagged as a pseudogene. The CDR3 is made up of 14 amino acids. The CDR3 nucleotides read TGTGTCGAGAGCCCCGTCCAGGGGGCGTGTGAGCAGTTCTTC. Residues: CVESPVQGACEQFF.

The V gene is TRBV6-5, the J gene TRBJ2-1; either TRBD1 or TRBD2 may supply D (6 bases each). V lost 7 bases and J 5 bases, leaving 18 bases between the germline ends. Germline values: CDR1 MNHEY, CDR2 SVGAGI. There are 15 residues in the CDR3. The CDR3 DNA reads TGTGCCAGCAAGGGGGGTAGCGGACTGAACAATGAGCAGTTCTTC. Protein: CASKGGSGLNNEQFF.

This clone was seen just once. Written as DNA, the CDR3 is TGCGCCAGCAGCCAGGACTTCCTCGGCGAGCAGTACTTC. Translation: CASSQDFLGEQYF. This rearrangement joins TRBV5-1 to TRBJ2-7; D is possibly TRBD2 (5 bases). The germline gives CDR1 SGHRS, CDR2 YFSETQ. The CDR3 runs 13 residues. V gave up 4 bases and J gave up 6 bases, with 14 bases separating them.

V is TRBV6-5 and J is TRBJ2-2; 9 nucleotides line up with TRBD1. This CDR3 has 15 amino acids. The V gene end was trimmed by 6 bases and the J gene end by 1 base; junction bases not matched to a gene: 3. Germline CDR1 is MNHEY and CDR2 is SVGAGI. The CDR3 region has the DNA TGTGCCAGCAGGACGGACAGGGGGAACACCGGGGAGCTGTTTTTT. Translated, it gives CASRTDRGNTGELFF.

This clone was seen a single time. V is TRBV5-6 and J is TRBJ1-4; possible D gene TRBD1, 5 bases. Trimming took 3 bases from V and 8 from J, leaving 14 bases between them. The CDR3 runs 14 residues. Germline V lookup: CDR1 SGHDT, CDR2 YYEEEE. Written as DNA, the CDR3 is TGTGCCAGCAGCTCTCCAGGGAGAAGGGAAAAACTGTTTTTT. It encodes CASSSPGRREKLFF.

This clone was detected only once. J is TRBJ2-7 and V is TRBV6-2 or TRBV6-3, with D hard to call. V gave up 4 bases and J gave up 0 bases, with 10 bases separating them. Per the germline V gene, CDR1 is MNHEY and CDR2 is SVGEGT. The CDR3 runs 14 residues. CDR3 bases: TGTGCCAGCAGTTCCTATCGTAGCTCCTACGAGCAGTACTTC. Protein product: CASSSYRSSYEQYF.

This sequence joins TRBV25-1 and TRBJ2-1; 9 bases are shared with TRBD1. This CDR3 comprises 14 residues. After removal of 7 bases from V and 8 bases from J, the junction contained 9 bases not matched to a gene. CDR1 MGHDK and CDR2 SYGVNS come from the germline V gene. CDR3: CASNPRTGADEQFF. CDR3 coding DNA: TGTGCCAGCAACCCTCGGACAGGGGCGGATGAGCAGTTCTTC.

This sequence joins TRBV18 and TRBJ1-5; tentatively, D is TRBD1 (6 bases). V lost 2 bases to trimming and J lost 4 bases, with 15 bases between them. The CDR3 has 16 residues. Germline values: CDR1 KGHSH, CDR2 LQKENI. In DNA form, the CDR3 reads TGTGCCAGCTCACCAGAGTCGGGACAAAATAATCAGCCCCAGCATTTT. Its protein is CASSPESGQNNQPQHF.

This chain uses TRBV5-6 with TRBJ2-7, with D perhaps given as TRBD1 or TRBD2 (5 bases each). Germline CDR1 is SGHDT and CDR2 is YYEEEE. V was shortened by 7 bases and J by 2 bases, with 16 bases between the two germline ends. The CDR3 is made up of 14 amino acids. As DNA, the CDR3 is TGTGCCAGCCTTCCGGGACCCGAGCCCTACGAGCAGTACTTC. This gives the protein CASLPGPEPYEQYF.

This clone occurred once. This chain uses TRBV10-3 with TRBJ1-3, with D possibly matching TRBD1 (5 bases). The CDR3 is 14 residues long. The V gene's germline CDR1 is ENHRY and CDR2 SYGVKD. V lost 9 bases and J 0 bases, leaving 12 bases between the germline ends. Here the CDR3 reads CAIGTYNSGNTIYF. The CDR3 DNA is TGTGCCATAGGGACGTATAACTCTGGAAACACCATATATTTT.

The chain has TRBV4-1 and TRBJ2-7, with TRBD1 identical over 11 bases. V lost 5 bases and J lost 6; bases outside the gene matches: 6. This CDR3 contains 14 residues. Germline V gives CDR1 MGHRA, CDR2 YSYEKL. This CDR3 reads CASSEVGQGGEQYF. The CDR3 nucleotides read TGCGCCAGCAGCGAAGTGGGACAGGGGGGCGAGCAGTACTTC.

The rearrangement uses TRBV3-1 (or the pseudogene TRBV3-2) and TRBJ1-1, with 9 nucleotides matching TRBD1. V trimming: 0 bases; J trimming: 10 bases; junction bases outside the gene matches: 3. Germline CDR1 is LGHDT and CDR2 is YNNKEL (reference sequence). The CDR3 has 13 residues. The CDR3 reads CASSQDGTGSAFF. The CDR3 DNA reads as TGTGCCAGCAGCCAAGATGGGACAGGGTCAGCTTTCTTT.

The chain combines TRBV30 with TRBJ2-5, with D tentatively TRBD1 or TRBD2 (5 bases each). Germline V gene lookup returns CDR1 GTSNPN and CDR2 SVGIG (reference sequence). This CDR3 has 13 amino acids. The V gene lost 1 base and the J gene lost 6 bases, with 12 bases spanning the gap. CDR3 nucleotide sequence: TGTGCCTGGAGTGGGGACCTGGCCCAGACCCAGTACTTC. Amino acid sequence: CAWSGDLAQTQYF.

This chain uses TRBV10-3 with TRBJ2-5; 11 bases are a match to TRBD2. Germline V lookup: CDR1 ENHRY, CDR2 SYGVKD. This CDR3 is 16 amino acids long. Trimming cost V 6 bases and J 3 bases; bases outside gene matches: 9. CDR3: CAIRESTGLAEETQYF. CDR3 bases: TGTGCCATCAGGGAAAGCACGGGACTAGCGGAAGAGACCCAGTACTTC.

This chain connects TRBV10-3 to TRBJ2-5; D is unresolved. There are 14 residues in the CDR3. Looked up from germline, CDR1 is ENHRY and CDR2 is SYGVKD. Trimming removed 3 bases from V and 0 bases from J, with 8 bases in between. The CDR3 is CAISDVTDQETQYF. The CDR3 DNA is TGTGCCATCAGTGATGTCACAGACCAAGAGACCCAGTACTTC.

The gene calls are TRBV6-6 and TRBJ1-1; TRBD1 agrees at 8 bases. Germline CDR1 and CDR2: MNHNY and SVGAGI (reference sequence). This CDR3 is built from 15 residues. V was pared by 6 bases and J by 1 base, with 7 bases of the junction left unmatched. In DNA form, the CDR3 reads TGTGCCAGCAGCCAACACAGGGGGAGGAACACTGAAGCTTTCTTT. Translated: CASSQHRGRNTEAFF.

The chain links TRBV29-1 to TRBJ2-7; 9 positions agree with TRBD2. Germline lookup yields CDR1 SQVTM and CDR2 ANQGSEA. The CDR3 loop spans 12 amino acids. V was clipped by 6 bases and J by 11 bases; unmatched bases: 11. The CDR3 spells CSVLTGGRAEYF. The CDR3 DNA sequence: TGCAGCGTACTGACGGGCGGGAGGGCAGAGTACTTC.

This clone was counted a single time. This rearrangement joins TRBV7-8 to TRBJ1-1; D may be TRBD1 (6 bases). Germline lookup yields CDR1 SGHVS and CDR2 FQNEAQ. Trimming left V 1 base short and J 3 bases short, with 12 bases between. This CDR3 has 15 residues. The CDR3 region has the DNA TGTGCCAGCAGCTTAGTAGGGGGGGCGGACACTGAAGCTTTCTTT. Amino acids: CASSLVGGADTEAFF.

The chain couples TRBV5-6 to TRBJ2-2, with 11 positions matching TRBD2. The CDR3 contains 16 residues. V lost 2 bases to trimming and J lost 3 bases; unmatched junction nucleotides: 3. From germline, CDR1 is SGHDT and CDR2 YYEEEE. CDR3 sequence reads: CASSLTSGRDTGELFF. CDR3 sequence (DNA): TGTGCCAGCAGCTTAACTAGCGGGAGAGACACCGGGGAGCTGTTTTTT.

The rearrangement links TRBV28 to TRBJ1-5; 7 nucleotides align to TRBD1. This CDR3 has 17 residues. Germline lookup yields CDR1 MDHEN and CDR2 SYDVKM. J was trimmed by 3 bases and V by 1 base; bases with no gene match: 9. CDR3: CASSLLYRGFDNQPQHF. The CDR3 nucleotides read TGTGCCAGCAGTTTATTATACAGGGGTTTTGACAATCAGCCCCAGCATTTT.

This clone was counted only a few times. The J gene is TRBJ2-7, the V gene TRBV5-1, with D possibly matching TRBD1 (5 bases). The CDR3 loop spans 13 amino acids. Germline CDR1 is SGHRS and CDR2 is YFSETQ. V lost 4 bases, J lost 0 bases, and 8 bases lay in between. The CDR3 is CASSEDTSYEQYF. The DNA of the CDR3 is TGCGCCAGCAGCGAGGACACCTCCTACGAGCAGTACTTC. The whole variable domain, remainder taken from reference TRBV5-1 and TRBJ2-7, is KAGVTQTPRYLIKTRGQQVTLSCSPISGHRSVSWYQQTPGQGLQFLFEYFSETQRNKGNFPGRFSGRQFSNSRSEMNVSTLELGDSALYLCASSEDTSYEQYFGPGTRLTVT.

CDR3 residues: CASSKPGHRLGYTF. The DNA for the CDR3 is TGTGCCAGCAGTAAACCGGGACACCGGTTAGGCTACACCTTC. The chain couples TRBV25-1 to TRBJ1-2, with a tentative D call TRBD1 (6 bases). CDR3 length: 14 residues. CDR1 and CDR2 (germline): MGHDK, SYGVNS. Trimming took off 5 bases at V and 8 bases at J, with 18 bases between the two ends.

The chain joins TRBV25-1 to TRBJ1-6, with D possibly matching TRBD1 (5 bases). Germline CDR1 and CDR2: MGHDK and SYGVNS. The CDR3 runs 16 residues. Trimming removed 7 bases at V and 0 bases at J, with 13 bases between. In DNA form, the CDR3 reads TGTGCCAGCAAGGACACCCGAAGCTCCTATAATTCACCCCTCCACTTT. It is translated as CASKDTRSSYNSPLHF.